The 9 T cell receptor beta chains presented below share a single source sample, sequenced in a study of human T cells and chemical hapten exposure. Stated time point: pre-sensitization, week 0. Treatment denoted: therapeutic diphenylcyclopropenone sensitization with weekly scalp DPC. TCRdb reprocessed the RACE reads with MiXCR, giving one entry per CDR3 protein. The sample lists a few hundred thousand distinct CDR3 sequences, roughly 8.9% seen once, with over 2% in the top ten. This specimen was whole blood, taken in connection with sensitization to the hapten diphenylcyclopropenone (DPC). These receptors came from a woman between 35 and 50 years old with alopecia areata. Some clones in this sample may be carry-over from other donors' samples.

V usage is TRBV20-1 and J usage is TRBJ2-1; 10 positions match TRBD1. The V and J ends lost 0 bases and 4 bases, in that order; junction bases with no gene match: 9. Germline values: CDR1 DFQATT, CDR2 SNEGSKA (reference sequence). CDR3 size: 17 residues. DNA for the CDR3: TGCAGTGCTAGAGACGGCCACGGGACAGGGGATTACAATGAGCAGTTCTTC. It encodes CSARDGHGTGDYNEQFF.

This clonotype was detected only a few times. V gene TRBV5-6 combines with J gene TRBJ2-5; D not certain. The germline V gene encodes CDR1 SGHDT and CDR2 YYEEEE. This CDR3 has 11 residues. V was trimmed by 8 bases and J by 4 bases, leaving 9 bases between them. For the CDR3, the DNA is TGTGCCAGTAGTCGGGTAGAGACCCAGTACTTC. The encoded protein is CASSRVETQYF.

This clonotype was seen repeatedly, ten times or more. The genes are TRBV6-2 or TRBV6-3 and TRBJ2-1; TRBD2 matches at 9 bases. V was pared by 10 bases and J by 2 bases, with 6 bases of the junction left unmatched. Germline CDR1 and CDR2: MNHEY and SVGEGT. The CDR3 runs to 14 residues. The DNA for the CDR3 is TGTGCCACCTCGTCTAGCGGGACCTACAATGAGCAGTTCTTC. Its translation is CATSSSGTYNEQFF.

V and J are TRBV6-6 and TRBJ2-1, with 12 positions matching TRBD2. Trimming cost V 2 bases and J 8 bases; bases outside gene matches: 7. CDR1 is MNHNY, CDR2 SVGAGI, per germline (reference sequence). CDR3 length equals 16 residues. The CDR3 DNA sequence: TGTGCCAGCAGTTACGGGACCGGGACTAGCGGGCATGAGCAGTTCTTC. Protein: CASSYGTGTSGHEQFF.

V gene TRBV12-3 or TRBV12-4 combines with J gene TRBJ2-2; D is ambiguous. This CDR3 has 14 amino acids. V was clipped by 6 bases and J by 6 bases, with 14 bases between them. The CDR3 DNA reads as TGTGCCAGCAGGAGTTATTTTTCGGCCGGGGAGCTGTTTTTT. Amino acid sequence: CASRSYFSAGELFF.

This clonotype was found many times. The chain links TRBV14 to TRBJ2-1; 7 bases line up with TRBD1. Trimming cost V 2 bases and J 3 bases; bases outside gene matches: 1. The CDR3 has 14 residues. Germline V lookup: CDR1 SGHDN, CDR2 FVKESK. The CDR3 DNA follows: TGTGCCAGCAGCCAACAGGGGGTCTACAATGAGCAGTTCTTC. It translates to CASSQQGVYNEQFF.

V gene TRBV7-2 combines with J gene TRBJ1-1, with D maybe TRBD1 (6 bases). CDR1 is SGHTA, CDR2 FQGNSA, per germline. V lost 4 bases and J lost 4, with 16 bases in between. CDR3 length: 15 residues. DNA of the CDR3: TGTGCCAGCAGCTCCCAGGTTGACAGGTTCACTGAAGCTTTCTTT. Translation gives CASSSQVDRFTEAFF.

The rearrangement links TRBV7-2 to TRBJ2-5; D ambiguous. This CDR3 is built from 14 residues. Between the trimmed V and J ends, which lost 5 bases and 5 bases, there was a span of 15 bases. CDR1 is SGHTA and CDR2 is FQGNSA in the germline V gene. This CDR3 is CASSPPVSRETQYF. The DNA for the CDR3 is TGTGCCAGCAGCCCGCCTGTCAGCCGGGAGACCCAGTACTTC.

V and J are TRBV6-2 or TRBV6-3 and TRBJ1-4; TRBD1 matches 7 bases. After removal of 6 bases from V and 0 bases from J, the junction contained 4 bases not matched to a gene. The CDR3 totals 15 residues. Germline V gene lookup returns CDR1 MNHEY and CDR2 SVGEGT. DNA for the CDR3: TGTGCCAGCAGGAACGGACAGGCAACTAATGAAAAACTGTTTTTT. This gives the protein CASRNGQATNEKLFF.